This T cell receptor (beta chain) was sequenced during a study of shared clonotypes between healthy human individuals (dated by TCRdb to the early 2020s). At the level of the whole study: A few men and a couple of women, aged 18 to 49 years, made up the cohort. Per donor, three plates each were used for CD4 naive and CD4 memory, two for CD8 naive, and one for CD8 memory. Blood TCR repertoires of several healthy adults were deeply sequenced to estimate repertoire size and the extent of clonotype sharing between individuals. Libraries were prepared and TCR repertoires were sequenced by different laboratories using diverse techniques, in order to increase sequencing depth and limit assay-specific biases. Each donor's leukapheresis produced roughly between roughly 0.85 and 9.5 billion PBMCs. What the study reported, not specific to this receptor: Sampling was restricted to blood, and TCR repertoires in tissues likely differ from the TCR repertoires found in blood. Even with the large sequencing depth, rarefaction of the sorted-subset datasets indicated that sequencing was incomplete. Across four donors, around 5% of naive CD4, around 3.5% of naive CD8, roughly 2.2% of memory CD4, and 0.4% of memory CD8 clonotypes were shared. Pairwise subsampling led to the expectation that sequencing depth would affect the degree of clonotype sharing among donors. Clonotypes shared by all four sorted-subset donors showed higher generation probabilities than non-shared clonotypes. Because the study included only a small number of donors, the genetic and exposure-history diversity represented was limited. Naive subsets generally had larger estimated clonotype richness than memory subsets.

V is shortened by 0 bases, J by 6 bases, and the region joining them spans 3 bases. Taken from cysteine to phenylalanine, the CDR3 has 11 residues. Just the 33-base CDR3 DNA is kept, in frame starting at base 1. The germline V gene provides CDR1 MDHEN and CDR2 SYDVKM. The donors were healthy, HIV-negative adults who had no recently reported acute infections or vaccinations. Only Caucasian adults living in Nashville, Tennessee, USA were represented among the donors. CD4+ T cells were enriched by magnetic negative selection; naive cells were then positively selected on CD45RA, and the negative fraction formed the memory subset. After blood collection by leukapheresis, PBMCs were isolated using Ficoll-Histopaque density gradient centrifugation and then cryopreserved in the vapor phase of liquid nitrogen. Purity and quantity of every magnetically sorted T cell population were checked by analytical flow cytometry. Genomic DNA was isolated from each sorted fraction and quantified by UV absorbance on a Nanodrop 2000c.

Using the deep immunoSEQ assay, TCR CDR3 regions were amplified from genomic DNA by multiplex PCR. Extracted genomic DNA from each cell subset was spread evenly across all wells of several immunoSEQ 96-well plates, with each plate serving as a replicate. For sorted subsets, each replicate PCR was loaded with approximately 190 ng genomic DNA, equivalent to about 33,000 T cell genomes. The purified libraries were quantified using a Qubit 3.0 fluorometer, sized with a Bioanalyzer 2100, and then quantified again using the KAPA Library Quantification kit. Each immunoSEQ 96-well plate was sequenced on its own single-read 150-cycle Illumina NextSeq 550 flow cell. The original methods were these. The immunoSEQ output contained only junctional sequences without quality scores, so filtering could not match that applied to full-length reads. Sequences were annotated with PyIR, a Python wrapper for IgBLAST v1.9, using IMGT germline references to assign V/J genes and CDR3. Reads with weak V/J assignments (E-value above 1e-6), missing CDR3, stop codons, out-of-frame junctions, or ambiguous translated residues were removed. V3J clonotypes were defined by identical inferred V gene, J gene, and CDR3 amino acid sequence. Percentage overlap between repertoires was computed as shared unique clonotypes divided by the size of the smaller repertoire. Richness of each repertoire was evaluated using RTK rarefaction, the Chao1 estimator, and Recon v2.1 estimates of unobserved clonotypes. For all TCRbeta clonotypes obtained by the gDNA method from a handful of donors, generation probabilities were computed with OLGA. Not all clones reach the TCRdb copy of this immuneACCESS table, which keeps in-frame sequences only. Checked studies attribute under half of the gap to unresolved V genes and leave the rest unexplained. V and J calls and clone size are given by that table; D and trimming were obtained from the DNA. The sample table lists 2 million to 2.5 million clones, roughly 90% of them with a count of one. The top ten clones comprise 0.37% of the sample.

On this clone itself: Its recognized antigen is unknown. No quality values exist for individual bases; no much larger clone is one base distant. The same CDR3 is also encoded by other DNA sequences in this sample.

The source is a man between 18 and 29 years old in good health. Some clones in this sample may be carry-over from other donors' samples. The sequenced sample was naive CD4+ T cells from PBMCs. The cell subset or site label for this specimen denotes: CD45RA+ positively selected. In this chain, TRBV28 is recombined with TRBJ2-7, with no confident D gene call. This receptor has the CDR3 CASSLWGEQYF. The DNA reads TGTGCCAGCAGTTTATGGGGCGAGCAGTACTTC.